The rows below give T cell receptor beta chains drawn from one sample of a study of T-cell reconstitution after alpha-beta-depleted transplantation in children. TCRdb re-called the PCR reads with MiXCR, one entry per CDR3 protein. Here the sample spans about 300,000 distinct CDR3 sequences, roughly 9.1% being singletons. The material sequenced was PBMCs, taken before TCRalphabeta/CD19-depleted stem cell transplant. These receptors were obtained from a boy in the first two years of life with acute myeloid leukemia, due to receive a stem cell transplant. Both conserved end residues are part of each CDR3. A D gene is named only where the DNA matches it firmly. The size field is filled for only some rows; it gives once, few, many or a size class.

v_gene	abundance	j_gene	d_gene	CDR3aa	CDR3nt
TRBV12-3/TRBV12-4	many	TRBJ2-1	NA	CASSFRGGQYNEQFF	TGTGCCAGCAGTTTCCGCGGGGGACAGTACAATGAGCAGTTCTTC
TRBV28	many	TRBJ1-6	TRBD1	CASSSGTLTGGSPLHF	TGTGCCAGCAGTTCTGGGACCCTGACAGGGGGTTCACCCCTCCACTTT
TRBV12-3/TRBV12-4	many	TRBJ2-1	TRBD2	CASSQLAGGPDEQFF	TGTGCCAGCAGTCAACTAGCGGGAGGGCCCGATGAGCAGTTCTTC
TRBV4-1	NA	TRBJ2-5	TRBD1	CASSQGDRPQETQYF	TGCGCCAGCAGCCAAGGGGACAGGCCTCAAGAGACCCAGTACTTC
TRBV7-9	many	TRBJ1-5	TRBD1	CASSLTGGLQPQHF	TGTGCCAGCAGCTTGACAGGGGGACTTCAGCCCCAGCATTTT
TRBV6-1	NA	TRBJ1-5	TRBD1	CAITRGLSNQPQHF	TGTGCCATTACCAGGGGGCTGAGCAATCAGCCCCAGCATTTT
TRBV28	few	TRBJ1-6	TRBD1	CASSPDGQDYNSPLHF	TGTGCCAGCAGTCCCGACGGACAGGACTATAATTCACCCCTCCACTTT
TRBV14	many	TRBJ2-1	TRBD2	CASSRGRPDNEQFF	TGTGCCAGCAGCCGCGGGAGGCCTGACAATGAGCAGTTCTTC
TRBV6-5	many	TRBJ2-1	TRBD2	CASSYSRRLADNEQFF	TGTGCCAGCAGTTACTCCCGGAGGCTAGCGGACAATGAGCAGTTCTTC
TRBV7-3	many	TRBJ2-1	NA	CASSLKGSSYNEQFF	TGTGCCAGCAGCTTAAAGGGGAGCTCCTACAATGAGCAGTTCTTC
TRBV7-2	few	TRBJ2-3	TRBD1	CASSLGYKQGQQYF	TGTGCCAGCAGCTTAGGCTATAAACAGGGGCAGCAGTATTTT
TRBV29-1	many	TRBJ2-3	NA	CSVGGRTTDTQYF	TGCAGCGTTGGGGGGAGGACCACAGATACGCAGTATTTT
TRBV6-2/TRBV6-3	many	TRBJ2-1	NA	CASSRAANEQFF	TGTGCCAGCAGCAGGGCTGCCAATGAGCAGTTCTTC
TRBV6-1	many	TRBJ2-7	TRBD1	CASSEFVGDRTIYEQYF	TGTGCCAGCAGTGAATTTGTCGGGGACAGGACGATATACGAGCAGTACTTC
TRBV9	many	TRBJ1-1	TRBD1	CASSVAYGQAEAFF	TGTGCCAGCAGCGTAGCCTACGGACAGGCTGAAGCTTTCTTT
TRBV2	NA	TRBJ2-1	NA	CASTEDGLGVNEQFF	TGTGCCAGCACCGAGGACGGTCTTGGAGTCAATGAGCAGTTCTTC
TRBV4-2	many	TRBJ2-5	NA	CASSQEEGETQYF	TGTGCCAGCAGCCAAGAGGAGGGAGAGACCCAGTACTTC
TRBV7-3	many	TRBJ2-1	TRBD2	CASSASTSGRPHEQFF	TGTGCCAGCAGCGCCTCCACTAGCGGGAGACCCCATGAGCAGTTCTTC
TRBV7-8	NA	TRBJ2-4	TRBD2	CASSSGLAGPIILAKNIQYF	TGTGCCAGCAGCTCCGGACTAGCGGGGCCAATAATACTAGCCAAAAACATTCAGTACTTC
TRBV5-5	NA	TRBJ2-7	NA	CASSRGTFSYEQYF	TGTGCCAGCAGCCGTGGGACATTTTCCTACGAGCAGTACTTC
TRBV9	many	TRBJ2-3	NA	CASSVGSLGSTDTQYF	TGTGCCAGCAGCGTAGGATCGCTGGGGAGCACAGATACGCAGTATTTT
TRBV7-2	NA	TRBJ2-3	NA	CASSSEQGATDTQYF	TGTGCCAGCAGCTCAGAACAGGGCGCCACAGATACGCAGTATTTT
TRBV4-3	few	TRBJ2-2	NA	CASSQDHYLSNTGELFF	TGCGCCAGCAGCCAAGACCACTATCTGTCAAACACCGGGGAGCTGTTTTTT
TRBV19	NA	TRBJ1-1	NA	CASSPRGREGSAFF	TGTGCCAGTAGTCCCCGGGGCAGGGAAGGGAGTGCTTTCTTT
TRBV3-1	many	TRBJ2-1	TRBD2	CASSQDGLAGGPTHRYNEQFF	TGTGCCAGCAGCCAAGACGGACTAGCGGGAGGACCTACTCACCGCTACAATGAGCAGTTCTTC
TRBV5-1	many	TRBJ2-1	NA	CASSFFISTPHEQFF	TGCGCCAGCAGCTTTTTCATATCGACCCCACATGAGCAGTTCTTC
TRBV28	many	TRBJ1-5	NA	CASCNWNRNQPQHF	TGTGCCAGCTGTAACTGGAACAGAAATCAGCCCCAGCATTTT
TRBV7-2	NA	TRBJ2-3	TRBD1	CASGRQGPDTQYF	TGTGCCAGCGGGCGACAGGGCCCAGATACGCAGTATTTT
TRBV3-1	many	TRBJ2-7	TRBD2	CASSQLPGGRTYYEQYF	TGTGCCAGCAGCCAACTCCCAGGCGGGAGGACCTACTACGAGCAGTACTTC
TRBV11-2	few	TRBJ2-1	NA	CASSWRDNEQFF	TGTGCCAGCAGCTGGAGGGACAATGAGCAGTTCTTC
TRBV5-1	many	TRBJ2-1	NA	CASSSQGGNEQFF	TGCGCCAGCAGCTCCCAGGGAGGCAATGAGCAGTTCTTC
TRBV2	many	TRBJ2-2	NA	CASSEVAVNTGELFF	TGTGCCAGCAGTGAGGTAGCGGTGAACACCGGGGAGCTGTTTTTT
TRBV7-2	many	TRBJ2-6	TRBD2	CASSLGPSGGSSGANVLTF	TGTGCCAGCAGCTTAGGGCCTAGCGGAGGGAGCTCTGGGGCCAACGTCCTGACTTTC
TRBV6-5	few	TRBJ2-7	TRBD1	CASRFLGTVVDEQYF	TGTGCCAGCAGATTCCTCGGGACAGTCGTCGACGAGCAGTACTTC
TRBV4-1	many	TRBJ2-3	NA	CASSQNPRGASTDTQYF	TGCGCCAGCAGCCAAAATCCGAGAGGGGCTAGCACAGATACGCAGTATTTT
TRBV10-3	few	TRBJ2-7	TRBD2	CAIRGLTSGRYEQYF	TGTGCCATCAGAGGGTTGACTAGCGGGAGGTACGAGCAGTACTTC
TRBV5-1	many	TRBJ2-5	NA	CASSSRQETQYF	TGCGCCAGCAGCTCCCGACAAGAGACCCAGTACTTC
TRBV28	many	TRBJ2-6	NA	CASSSPEGSGANVLTF	TGTGCCAGCAGTTCCCCGGAGGGCTCTGGGGCCAACGTCCTGACTTTC
TRBV7-9	NA	TRBJ2-2	TRBD2	CASSPKRLAGNTGELFF	TGTGCCAGCAGCCCTAAAAGACTAGCGGGAAACACCGGGGAGCTGTTTTTT
TRBV15	many	TRBJ2-3	NA	CATSRHTDTQYF	TGTGCCACCAGCAGACATACAGATACGCAGTATTTT
TRBV19	NA	TRBJ1-2	NA	CASSIDRIYGYTF	TGTGCCAGTAGTATTGACCGAATCTATGGCTACACCTTC
TRBV6-1	many	TRBJ2-3	TRBD1	CASSEGDRGRTDTQYF	TGTGCCAGCAGTGAAGGGGACAGGGGGCGCACAGATACGCAGTATTTT
TRBV9	many	TRBJ2-7	NA	CASPQLTTGTASHEQYF	TGTGCCAGCCCCCAGCTTACCACCGGGACTGCTTCGCACGAGCAGTACTTC
TRBV20-1	many	TRBJ2-5	TRBD2	CSARGTSGLETQYF	TGCAGTGCTAGAGGGACTAGCGGGTTAGAGACCCAGTACTTC
TRBV28	NA	TRBJ2-7	TRBD1	CASSSKTGPLIRQYF	TGTGCCAGCAGTTCTAAGACAGGGCCTCTAATAAGGCAGTACTTC
TRBV18	NA	TRBJ2-1	NA	CASSPVASYNEQFF	TGTGCCAGCTCACCAGTGGCCTCCTACAATGAGCAGTTCTTC
TRBV29-1	many	TRBJ2-7	TRBD2	CSGYSGVSYEQYF	TGCAGCGGATATAGCGGGGTCTCCTACGAGCAGTACTTC
TRBV11-1	many	TRBJ2-7	TRBD2	CASSLAGLAGAGGSYEQYF	TGTGCCAGCAGCTTAGCGGGCCTAGCGGGGGCTGGTGGGTCCTACGAGCAGTACTTC
TRBV20-1	NA	TRBJ1-5	TRBD1	CSASPDRGVETSNQPQHF	TGCAGTGCTTCGCCGGACAGGGGGGTAGAAACTAGCAATCAGCCCCAGCATTTT
TRBV12-3/TRBV12-4	NA	TRBJ1-2	NA	CASSIHGTGNYGYTF	TGTGCCAGCTCAATCCACGGGACGGGAAACTATGGCTACACCTTC
TRBV20-1	few	TRBJ2-1	TRBD2	CSARDTSGGDEQFF	TGCAGTGCTAGAGATACTAGCGGGGGCGATGAGCAGTTCTTC
TRBV10-3	many	TRBJ2-1	NA	CASREREEQFF	TGTGCCTCGCGAGAGAGGGAAGAGCAGTTCTTC
TRBV5-1	NA	TRBJ2-5	NA	CASAPVTTRGGAQYF	TGCGCCAGCGCGCCGGTGACCACCCGAGGGGGGGCCCAGTACTTC
TRBV20-1	many	TRBJ1-2	NA	CSARDYVRLGDRIYGYTF	TGCAGTGCTAGAGATTATGTTCGTTTAGGTGACAGAATCTATGGCTACACCTTC
TRBV29-1	NA	TRBJ2-7	NA	CSVRFWRTYEQYF	TGCAGCGTCCGTTTTTGGCGAACCTACGAGCAGTACTTC
TRBV6-5	NA	TRBJ2-2	NA	CASSYAPPRAFTGELFF	TGTGCCAGCAGTTATGCCCCCCCCCGGGCCTTCACCGGGGAGCTGTTTTTT
TRBV5-1	NA	TRBJ1-2	TRBD1	CASSFRWTGDYGYTF	TGCGCCAGCAGCTTTCGATGGACAGGGGACTATGGCTACACCTTC
TRBV6-5	many	TRBJ2-1	TRBD2	CASSYSALAAYNEQFF	TGTGCCAGCAGTTACTCAGCGCTAGCGGCCTACAATGAGCAGTTCTTC
TRBV15	NA	TRBJ2-1	NA	CATSRRVQPNEQFF	TGTGCCACCAGCAGGCGAGTACAACCTAATGAGCAGTTCTTC
TRBV6-5	many	TRBJ2-7	NA	CASSYLQGLSSYEQYF	TGTGCCAGCAGTTACCTTCAGGGGCTAAGCTCCTACGAGCAGTACTTC